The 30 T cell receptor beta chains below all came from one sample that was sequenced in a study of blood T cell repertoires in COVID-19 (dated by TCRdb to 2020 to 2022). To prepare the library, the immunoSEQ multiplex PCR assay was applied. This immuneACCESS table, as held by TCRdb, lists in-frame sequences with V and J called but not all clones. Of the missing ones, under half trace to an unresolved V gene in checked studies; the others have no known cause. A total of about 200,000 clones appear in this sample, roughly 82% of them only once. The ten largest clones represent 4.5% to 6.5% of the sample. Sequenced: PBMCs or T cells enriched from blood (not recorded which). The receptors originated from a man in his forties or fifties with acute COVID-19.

The CDR3: CASSQYYAGDDEQYF. CDR3 sequence (DNA): TGCGCCAGCAGCCAATACTACGCCGGGGATGACGAGCAGTACTTC. The V and J genes are TRBV4-1 and TRBJ2-7, with a possible D match to TRBD2 (5 bases). Germline CDR1 is MGHRA and CDR2 is YSYEKL. The V and J ends lost 2 bases and 5 bases respectively, with 16 bases between them. This CDR3 is built from 15 residues.

As DNA, the CDR3 is TGTGCCAGCAGTTTAAGGGGGGCAGGGGGCTCTGGAAACACCATATATTTT. Its protein is CASSLRGAGGSGNTIYF. The chain employs TRBV28 and TRBJ1-3; 7 nucleotides agree with TRBD1. This CDR3 has 17 residues. Germline V gives CDR1 MDHEN, CDR2 SYDVKM. V was pared by 2 bases and J by 0 bases, with 7 bases of the junction left unmatched.

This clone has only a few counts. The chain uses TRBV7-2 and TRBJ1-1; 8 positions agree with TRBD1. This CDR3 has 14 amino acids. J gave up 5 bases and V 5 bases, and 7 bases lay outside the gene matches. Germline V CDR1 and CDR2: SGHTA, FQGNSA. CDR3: CASSINRGMTEAFF. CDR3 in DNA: TGTGCCAGCAGCATTAACAGGGGGATGACTGAAGCTTTCTTT. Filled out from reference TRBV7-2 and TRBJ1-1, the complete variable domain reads GAGVSQSPSNKVTEKGKDVELRCDPISGHTALYWYRQSLGQGLEFLIYFQGNSAPDKSGLPSDRFSAERTGGSVSTLTIQRTQQEDSAVYLCASSINRGMTEAFFGQGTRLTVV.

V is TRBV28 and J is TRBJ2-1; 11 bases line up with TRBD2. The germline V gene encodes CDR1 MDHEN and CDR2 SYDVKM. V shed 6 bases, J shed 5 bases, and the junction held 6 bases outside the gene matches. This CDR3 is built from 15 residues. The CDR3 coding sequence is TGTGCCAGCAGGATCGCTAGCGGGAGGAACAATGAGCAGTTCTTC. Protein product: CASRIASGRNNEQFF.

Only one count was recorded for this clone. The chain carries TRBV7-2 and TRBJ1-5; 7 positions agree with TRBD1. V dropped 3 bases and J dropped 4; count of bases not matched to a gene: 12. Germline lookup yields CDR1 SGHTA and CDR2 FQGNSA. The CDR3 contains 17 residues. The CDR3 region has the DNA TGTGCCAGCAGCTTGGGACAGCCTCGGGGCCTAAATCAGCCCCAGCATTTT. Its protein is CASSLGQPRGLNQPQHF.

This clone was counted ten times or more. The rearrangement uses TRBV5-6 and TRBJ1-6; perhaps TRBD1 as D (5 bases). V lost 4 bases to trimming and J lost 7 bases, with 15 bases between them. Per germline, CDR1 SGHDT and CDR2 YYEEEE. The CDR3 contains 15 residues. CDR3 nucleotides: TGTGCCAGCAGCAGATACGGGGGAGGGAATTCACCCCTCCACTTT. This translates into CASSRYGGGNSPLHF.

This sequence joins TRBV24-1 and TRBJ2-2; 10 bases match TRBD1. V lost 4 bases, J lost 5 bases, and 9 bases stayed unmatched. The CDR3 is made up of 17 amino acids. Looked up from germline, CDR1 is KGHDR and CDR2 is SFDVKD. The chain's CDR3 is CATSDGRTGGYTGELFF. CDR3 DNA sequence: TGTGCCACCAGTGACGGCCGGACAGGGGGTTATACCGGGGAGCTGTTTTTT.

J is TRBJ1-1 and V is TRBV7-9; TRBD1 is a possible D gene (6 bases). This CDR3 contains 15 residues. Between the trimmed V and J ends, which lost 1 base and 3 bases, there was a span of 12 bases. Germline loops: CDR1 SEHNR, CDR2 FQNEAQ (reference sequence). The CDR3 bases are TGTGCCAGCAGCTTAGAGGCGGGGGCATACACTGAAGCTTTCTTT. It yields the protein CASSLEAGAYTEAFF.

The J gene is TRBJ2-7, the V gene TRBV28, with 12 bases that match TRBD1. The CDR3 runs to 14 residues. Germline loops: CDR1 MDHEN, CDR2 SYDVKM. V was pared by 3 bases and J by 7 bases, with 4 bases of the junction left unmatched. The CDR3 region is CASSLGQGAREQYF. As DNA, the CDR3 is TGTGCCAGCAGTTTGGGACAGGGGGCGAGGGAGCAGTACTTC.

The CDR3 spells CASSIDSGFGYTF. The CDR3 nucleotides are TGTGCCAGTAGTATAGATTCAGGGTTCGGCTACACCTTC. V gene TRBV19 combines with J gene TRBJ1-2; weak D call: TRBD1 (5 bases). CDR1 and CDR2 (germline): LNHDA, SQIVND (reference sequence). The CDR3 length is 13 residues. V was cut by 0 bases and J by 8 bases, with 10 bases left in between.

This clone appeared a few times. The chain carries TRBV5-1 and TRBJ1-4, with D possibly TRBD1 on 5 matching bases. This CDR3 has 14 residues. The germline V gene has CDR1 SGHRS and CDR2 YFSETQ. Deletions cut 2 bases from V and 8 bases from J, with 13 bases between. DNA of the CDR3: TGCGCCAGCAGCTTCTCCGACAGCCTAGAAAAACTGTTTTTT. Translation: CASSFSDSLEKLFF.

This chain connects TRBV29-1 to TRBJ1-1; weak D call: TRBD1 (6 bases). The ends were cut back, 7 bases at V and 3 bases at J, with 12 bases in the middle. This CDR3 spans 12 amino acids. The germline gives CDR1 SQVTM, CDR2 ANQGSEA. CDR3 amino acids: CSAPGQHTEAFF. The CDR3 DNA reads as TGCAGCGCCCCCGGACAGCACACTGAAGCTTTCTTT.

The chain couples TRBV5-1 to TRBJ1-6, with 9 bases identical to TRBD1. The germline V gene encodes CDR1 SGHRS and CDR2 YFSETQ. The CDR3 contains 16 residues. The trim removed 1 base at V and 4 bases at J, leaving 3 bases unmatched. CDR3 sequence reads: CASSLTGGAYNSPLHF. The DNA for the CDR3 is TGCGCCAGCAGCTTGACAGGGGGCGCTTATAATTCACCCCTCCACTTT. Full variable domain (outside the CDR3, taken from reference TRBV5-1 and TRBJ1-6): KAGVTQTPRYLIKTRGQQVTLSCSPISGHRSVSWYQQTPGQGLQFLFEYFSETQRNKGNFPGRFSGRQFSNSRSEMNVSTLELGDSALYLCASSLTGGAYNSPLHFGNGTRLTVT.

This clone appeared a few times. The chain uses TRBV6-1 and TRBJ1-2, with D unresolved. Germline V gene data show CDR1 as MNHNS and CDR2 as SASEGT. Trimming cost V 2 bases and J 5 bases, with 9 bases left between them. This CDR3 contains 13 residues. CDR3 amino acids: CASSEIGLYGYTF. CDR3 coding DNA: TGTGCCAGCAGTGAAATTGGACTGTATGGCTACACCTTC.

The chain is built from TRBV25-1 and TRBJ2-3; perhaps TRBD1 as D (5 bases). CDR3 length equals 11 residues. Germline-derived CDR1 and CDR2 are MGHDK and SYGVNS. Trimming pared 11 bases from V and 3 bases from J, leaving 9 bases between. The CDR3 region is CAVSGTDTQYF. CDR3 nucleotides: TGTGCCGTCTCAGGGACAGATACGCAGTATTTT.

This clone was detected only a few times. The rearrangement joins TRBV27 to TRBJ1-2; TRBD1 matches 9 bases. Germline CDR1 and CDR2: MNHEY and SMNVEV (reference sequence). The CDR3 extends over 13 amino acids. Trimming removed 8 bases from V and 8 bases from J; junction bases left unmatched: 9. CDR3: CASGQQGAQGYTF. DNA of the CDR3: TGTGCCAGCGGCCAACAGGGGGCGCAGGGCTACACCTTC.

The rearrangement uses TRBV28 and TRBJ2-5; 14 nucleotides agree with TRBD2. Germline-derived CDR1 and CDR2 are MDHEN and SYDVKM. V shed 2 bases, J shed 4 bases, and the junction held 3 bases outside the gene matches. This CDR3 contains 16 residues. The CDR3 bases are TGTGCCAGCAGTTTAGGACTAGCGGGAGGCCTAGAGACCCAGTACTTC. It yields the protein CASSLGLAGGLETQYF.

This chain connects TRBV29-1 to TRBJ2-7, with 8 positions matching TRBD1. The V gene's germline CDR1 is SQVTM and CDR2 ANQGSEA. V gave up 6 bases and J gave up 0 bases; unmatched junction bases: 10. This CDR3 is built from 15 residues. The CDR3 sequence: CSVSGYRGDSYEQYF. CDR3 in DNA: TGCAGCGTATCCGGGTACAGGGGGGACTCCTACGAGCAGTACTTC.

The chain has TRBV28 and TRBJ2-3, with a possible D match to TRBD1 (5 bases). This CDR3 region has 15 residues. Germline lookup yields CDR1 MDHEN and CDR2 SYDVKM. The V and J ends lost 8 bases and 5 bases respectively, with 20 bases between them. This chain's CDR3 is CASRSLAVRGDTQYF. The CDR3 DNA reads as TGTGCCAGCCGCAGTTTGGCAGTTAGGGGAGATACGCAGTATTTT.

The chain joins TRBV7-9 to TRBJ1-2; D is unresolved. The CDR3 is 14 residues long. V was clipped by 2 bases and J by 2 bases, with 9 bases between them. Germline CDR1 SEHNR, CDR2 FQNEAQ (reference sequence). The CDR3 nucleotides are TGTGCCAGCAGCTTACTTCCAGTGAACTATGGCTACACCTTC. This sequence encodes CASSLLPVNYGYTF.

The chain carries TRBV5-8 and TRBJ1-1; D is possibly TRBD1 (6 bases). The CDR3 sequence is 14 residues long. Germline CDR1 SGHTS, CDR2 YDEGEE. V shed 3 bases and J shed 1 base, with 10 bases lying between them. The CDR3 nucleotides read TGTGCCAGCAGCTGGGGGGGACAGAACACTGAAGCTTTCTTT. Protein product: CASSWGGQNTEAFF.

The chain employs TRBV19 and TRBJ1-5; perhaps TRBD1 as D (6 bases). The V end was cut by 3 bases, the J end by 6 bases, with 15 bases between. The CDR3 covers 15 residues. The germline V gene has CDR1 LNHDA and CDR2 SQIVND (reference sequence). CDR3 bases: TGTGCCAGTAGTATGTTCGCACAGGGCAGTCAGCCCCAGCATTTT. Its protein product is CASSMFAQGSQPQHF.

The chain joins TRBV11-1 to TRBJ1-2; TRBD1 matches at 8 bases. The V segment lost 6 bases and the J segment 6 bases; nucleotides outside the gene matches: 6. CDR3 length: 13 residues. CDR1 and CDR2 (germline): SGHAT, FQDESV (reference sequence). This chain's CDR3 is CASSHGQGDGYTF. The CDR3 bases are TGTGCCAGCAGTCATGGACAGGGAGATGGCTACACCTTC.

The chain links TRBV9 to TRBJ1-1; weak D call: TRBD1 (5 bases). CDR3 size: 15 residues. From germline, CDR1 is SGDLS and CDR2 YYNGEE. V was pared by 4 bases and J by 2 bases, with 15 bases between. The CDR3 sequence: CASSTSPGQNTEAFF. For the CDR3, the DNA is TGTGCCAGCAGCACCAGCCCCGGACAAAACACTGAAGCTTTCTTT.

The CDR3 sequence: CASSYYTNNEQFF. The DNA of the CDR3 is TGTGCCAGCAGCTACTACACTAACAATGAGCAGTTCTTC. This chain joins TRBV2 and TRBJ2-1; D remains unclear. Germline V gene sequence: CDR1 SNHLY, CDR2 FYNNEI. Trimming removed 6 bases at V and 5 bases at J, with 11 bases between. CDR3 length: 13 residues.

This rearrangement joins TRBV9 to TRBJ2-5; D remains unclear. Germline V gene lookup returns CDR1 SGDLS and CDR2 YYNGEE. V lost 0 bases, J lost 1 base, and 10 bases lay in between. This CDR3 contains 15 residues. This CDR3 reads CASSVGQIFQETQYF. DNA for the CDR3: TGTGCCAGCAGCGTAGGGCAGATTTTCCAAGAGACCCAGTACTTC.

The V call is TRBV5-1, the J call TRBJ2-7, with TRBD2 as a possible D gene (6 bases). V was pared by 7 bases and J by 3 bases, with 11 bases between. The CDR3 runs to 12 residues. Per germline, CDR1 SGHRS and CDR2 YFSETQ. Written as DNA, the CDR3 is TGCGCCAGCCGGGTAGCGGACTACGAGCAGTACTTC. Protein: CASRVADYEQYF. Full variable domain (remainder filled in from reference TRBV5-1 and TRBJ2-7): KAGVTQTPRYLIKTRGQQVTLSCSPISGHRSVSWYQQTPGQGLQFLFEYFSETQRNKGNFPGRFSGRQFSNSRSEMNVSTLELGDSALYLCASRVADYEQYFGPGTRLTVT.

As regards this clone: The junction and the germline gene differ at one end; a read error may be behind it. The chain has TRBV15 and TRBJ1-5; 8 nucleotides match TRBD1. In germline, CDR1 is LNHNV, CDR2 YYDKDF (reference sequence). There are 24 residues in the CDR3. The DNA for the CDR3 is TGTGCCACCAGGATGCACTGGGGGGCAGGGGGCGTCATGACTTGTCGGACCCTAAATCAGCTCCAGCATTTT. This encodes CATRMHWGAGGVMTCRTLNQLQHF.

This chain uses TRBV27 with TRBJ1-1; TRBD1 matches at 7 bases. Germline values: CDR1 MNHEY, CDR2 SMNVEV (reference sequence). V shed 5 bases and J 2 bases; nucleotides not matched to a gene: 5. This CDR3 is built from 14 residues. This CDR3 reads CASSRTGQNTEAFF. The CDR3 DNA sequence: TGTGCCAGCAGTCGGACAGGCCAAAACACTGAAGCTTTCTTT.

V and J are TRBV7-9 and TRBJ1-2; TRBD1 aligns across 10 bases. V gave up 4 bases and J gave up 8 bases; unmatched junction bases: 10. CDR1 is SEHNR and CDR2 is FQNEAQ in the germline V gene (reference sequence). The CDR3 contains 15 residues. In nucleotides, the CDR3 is TGTGCCAGCAGCTCCCGGGACAGGGGCGTGGGCGGCTACACCTTC. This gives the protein CASSSRDRGVGGYTF.